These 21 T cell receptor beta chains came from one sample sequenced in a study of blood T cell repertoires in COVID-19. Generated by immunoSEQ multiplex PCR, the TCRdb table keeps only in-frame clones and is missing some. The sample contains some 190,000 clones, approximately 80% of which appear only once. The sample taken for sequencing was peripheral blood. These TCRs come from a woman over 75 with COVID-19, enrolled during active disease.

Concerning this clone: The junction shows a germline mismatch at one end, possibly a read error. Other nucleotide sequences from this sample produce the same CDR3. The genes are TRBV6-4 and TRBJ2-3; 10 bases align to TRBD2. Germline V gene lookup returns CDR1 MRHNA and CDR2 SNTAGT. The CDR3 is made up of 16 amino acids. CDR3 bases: TGTGCCAGCAGTGTGTCCTGGCTAGCGGGGGCAGATACACAGTATTTT. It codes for CASSVSWLAGADTQYF.

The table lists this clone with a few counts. CDR3 sequence (DNA): TGTGCCAGCAGCTTGACTAGCGGGAGGCGGGATGAGCAGTTCTTC. It codes for CASSLTSGRRDEQFF. This chain joins TRBV7-6 and TRBJ2-1, with 13 bases aligning to TRBD2. The CDR3 has 15 amino acids. Germline-derived CDR1 and CDR2 are SGHVS and FNYEAQ. V shed 3 bases, J shed 8 bases, and the junction held 4 bases outside the gene matches.

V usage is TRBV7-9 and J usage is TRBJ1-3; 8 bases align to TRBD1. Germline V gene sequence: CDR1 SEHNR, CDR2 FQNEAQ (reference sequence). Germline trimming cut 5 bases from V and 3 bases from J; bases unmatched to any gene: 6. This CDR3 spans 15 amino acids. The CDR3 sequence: CASSSTDRGGNTIYF. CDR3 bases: TGTGCCAGCAGCAGCACCGACAGGGGTGGAAACACCATATATTTT.

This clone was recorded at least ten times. CDR3 coding DNA: TGTGCCACCAGTGATTCGGCCCCGAGACAGGGGGCTCAGACAGATACGCAGTATTTT. Amino acid sequence: CATSDSAPRQGAQTDTQYF. The gene calls are TRBV24-1 and TRBJ2-3; 10 bases are shared with TRBD1. Trimming at V came to 2 bases and at J to 3 bases, leaving 13 bases not matched to a gene. Per germline, CDR1 KGHDR and CDR2 SFDVKD. The length of the CDR3 is 19 residues.

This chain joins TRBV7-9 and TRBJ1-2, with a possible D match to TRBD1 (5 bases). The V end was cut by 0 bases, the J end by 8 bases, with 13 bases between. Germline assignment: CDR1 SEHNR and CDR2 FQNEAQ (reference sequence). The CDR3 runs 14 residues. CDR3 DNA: TGTGCCAGCAGCTTAGCCCCAGGGCTCCCAGGCTACACCTTC. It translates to CASSLAPGLPGYTF.

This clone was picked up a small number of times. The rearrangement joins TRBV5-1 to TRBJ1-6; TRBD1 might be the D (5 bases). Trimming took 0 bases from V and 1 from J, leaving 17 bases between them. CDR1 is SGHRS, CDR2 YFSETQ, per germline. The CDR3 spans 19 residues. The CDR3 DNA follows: TGCGCCAGCAGCTTGGCCGAGGTGGCAGGGTCGTCCTATAATTCACCCCTCCACTTT. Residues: CASSLAEVAGSSYNSPLHF.

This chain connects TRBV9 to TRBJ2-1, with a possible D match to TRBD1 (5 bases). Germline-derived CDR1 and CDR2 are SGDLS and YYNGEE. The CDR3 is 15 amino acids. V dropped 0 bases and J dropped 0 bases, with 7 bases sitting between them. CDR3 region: CASSVEGNSYNEQFF. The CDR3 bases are TGTGCCAGCAGCGTAGAGGGGAACTCCTACAATGAGCAGTTCTTC. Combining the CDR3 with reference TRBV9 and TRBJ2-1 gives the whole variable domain DSGVTQTPKHLITATGQRVTLRCSPRSGDLSVYWYQQSLDQGLQFLIQYYNGEERAKGNILERFSAQQFPDLHSELNLSSLELGDSALYFCASSVEGNSYNEQFFGPGTRLTVL.

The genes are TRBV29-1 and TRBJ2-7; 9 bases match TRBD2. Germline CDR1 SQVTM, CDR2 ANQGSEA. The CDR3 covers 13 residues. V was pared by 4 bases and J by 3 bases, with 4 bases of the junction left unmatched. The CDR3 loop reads CSVGLADIYEQYF. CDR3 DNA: TGCAGCGTTGGACTAGCGGACATCTACGAGCAGTACTTC.

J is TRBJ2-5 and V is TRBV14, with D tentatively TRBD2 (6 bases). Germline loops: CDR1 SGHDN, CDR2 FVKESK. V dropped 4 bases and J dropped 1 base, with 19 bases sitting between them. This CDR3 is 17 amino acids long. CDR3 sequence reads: CASSRARDLAIQETQYF. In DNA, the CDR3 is TGTGCCAGCAGCCGCGCCCGGGACCTAGCGATCCAAGAGACCCAGTACTTC. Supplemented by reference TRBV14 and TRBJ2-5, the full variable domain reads EAGVTQFPSHSVIEKGQTVTLRCDPISGHDNLYWYRRVMGKEIKFLLHFVKESKQDESGMPNNRFLAERTGGTYSTLKVQPAELEDSGVYFCASSRARDLAIQETQYFGPGTRLLVL.

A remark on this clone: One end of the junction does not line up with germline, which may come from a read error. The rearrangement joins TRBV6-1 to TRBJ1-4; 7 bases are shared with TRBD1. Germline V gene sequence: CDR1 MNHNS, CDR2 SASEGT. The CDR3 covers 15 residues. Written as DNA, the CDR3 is TGTGCCAGCAGGGAAGACAGGGTTACGGTTGAAAAACTGTTTTTT. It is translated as CASREDRVTVEKLFF.

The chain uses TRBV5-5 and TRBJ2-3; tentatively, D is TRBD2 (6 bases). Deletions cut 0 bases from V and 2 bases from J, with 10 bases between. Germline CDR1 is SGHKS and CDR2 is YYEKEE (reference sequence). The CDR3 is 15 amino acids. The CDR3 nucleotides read TGTGCCAGCAGCTTGGCAGGAGGGTTCACAGATACGCAGTATTTT. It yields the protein CASSLAGGFTDTQYF.

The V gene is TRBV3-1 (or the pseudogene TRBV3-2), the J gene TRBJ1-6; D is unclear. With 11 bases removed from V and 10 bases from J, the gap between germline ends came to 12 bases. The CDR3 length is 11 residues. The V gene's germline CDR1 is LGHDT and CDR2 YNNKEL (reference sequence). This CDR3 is CAAGKDSPLHF. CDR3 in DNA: TGTGCCGCCGGGAAGGACTCACCCCTCCACTTT.

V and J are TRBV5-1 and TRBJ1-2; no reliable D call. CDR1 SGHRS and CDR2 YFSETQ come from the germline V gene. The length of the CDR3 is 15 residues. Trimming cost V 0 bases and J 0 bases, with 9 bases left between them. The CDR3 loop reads CASSLALRANYGYTF. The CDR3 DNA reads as TGCGCCAGCAGCTTGGCCCTTCGGGCTAACTATGGCTACACCTTC.

The CDR3 is CASSSPGTPLKQYF. The CDR3 DNA reads as TGTGCCAGTAGTTCGCCTGGGACACCACTGAAGCAGTACTTC. The chain employs TRBV19 and TRBJ2-7; D is possibly TRBD1 (6 bases). V shed 5 bases and J shed 8 bases, with 19 bases lying between them. CDR3 length: 14 residues. CDR1 LNHDA and CDR2 SQIVND come from the germline V gene (reference sequence).

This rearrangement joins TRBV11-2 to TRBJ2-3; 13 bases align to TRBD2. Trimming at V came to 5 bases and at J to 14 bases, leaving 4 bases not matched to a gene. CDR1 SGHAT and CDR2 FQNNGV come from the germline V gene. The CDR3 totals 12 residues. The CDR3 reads CASSTRTSGGYF. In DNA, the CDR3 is TGTGCCAGCAGCACCAGGACTAGCGGGGGGTATTTT.

The CDR3 loop is CASSLWTPNTEAFF. DNA of the CDR3: TGTGCCAGCAGCTTATGGACACCGAACACTGAAGCTTTCTTT. This chain links TRBV7-9 with TRBJ1-1; D may be TRBD1 (5 bases). Per the germline V gene, CDR1 is SEHNR and CDR2 is FQNEAQ (reference sequence). V was cut by 2 bases and J by 1 base, with 8 bases left in between. CDR3 length equals 14 residues.

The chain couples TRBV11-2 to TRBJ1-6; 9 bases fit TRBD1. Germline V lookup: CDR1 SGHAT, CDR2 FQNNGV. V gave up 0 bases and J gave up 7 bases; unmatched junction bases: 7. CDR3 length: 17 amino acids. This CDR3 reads CASSLEGTGTRNSPLHF. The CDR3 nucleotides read TGTGCCAGCAGCTTAGAGGGGACAGGGACTCGGAATTCACCCCTCCACTTT.

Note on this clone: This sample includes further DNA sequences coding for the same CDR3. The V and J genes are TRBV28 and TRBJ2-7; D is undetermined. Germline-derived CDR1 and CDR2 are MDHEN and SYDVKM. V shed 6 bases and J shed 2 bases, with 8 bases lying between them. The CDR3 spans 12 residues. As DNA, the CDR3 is TGTGCCAGCAGCTCTGGCACCTACGAGCAGTACTTC. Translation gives CASSSGTYEQYF.

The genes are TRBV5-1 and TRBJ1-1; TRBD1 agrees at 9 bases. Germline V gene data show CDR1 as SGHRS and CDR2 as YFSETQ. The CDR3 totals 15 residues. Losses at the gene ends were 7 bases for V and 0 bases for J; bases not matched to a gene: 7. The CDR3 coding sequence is TGCGCCAGCCAACCGGGACAGGGCATGAACACTGAAGCTTTCTTT. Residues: CASQPGQGMNTEAFF.

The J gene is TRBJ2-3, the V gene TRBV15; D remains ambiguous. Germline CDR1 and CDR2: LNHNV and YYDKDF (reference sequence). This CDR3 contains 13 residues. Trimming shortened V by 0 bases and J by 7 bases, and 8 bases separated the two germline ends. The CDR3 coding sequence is TGTGCCACCAGCAGAGACGGAGCATATACGCAGTATTTT. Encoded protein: CATSRDGAYTQYF.

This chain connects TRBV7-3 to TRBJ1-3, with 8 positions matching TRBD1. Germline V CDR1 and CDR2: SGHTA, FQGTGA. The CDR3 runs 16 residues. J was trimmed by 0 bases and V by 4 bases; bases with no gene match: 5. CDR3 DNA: TGTGCCAGCAGCTCCAGGGGGCGACACTCTGGAAACACCATATATTTT. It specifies CASSSRGRHSGNTIYF.